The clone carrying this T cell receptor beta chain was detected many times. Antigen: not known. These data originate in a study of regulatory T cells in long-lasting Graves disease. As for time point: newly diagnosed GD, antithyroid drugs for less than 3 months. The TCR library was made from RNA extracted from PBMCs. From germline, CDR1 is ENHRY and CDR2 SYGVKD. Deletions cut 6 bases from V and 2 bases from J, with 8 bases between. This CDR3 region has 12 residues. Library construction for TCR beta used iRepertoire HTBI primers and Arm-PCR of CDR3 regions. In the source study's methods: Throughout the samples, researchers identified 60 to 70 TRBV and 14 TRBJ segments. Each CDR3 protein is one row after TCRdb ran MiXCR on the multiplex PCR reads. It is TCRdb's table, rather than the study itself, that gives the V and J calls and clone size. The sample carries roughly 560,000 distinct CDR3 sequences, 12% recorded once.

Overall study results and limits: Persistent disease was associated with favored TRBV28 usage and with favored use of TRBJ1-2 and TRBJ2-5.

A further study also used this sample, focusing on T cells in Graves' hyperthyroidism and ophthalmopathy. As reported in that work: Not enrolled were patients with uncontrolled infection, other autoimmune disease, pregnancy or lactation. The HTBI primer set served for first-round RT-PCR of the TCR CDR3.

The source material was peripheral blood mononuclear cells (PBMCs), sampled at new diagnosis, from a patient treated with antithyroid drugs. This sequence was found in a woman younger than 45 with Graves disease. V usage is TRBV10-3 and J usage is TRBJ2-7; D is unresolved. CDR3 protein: CAISPGAYEQYF. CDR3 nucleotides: TGTGCCATCAGCCCTGGGGCCTACGAGCAGTACTTC.